This T cell receptor beta chain was sequenced for a study of shared clonotypes between healthy human individuals. Overall study findings and caveats: Sharing across four donors was highest in naive CD4 (approximately 5%) and lowest in memory CD8 (approximately 0.4%).

A remark on this clone: Its antigen is as yet unknown.

Trimming took 10 bases from V and 4 from J, leaving 19 bases between them. The CDR3 spans 15 residues. Germline CDR1 and CDR2: SNHLY and FYNNEI. Here immunoSEQ multiplex PCR was the method, and the copy in TCRdb shows in-frame clones only, minus some. The sample holds roughly 700,000 clones, around 74% seen once. The chain links TRBV2 to TRBJ2-2; D possibly corresponds to TRBD2 (7 bases). This receptor was identified in a woman in her twenties or thirties in good health. What was sequenced was memory CD4+ T cells sorted from blood. The subset denotes: CD45RA-negative fraction. CDR3 in DNA: TGTGCCACCTCTGGGGGGGCGCGAGGCACCGGGGAGCTGTTTTTT. This gives the protein CATSGGARGTGELFF.